This T cell receptor (beta chain) appears in the sequencing data of a study of control samples from healthy donors and cancer patients. The table came from immunoSEQ multiplex PCR; TCRdb's copy has only in-frame clones and leaves some out. The sample holds some 130,000 clones, approximately 92% seen once. This clone was counted only a few times. The TCR was taken from a woman between 45 and 65 years old in good health. The specimen sequenced was blood.

The CDR3 is CATSRGGSYEQYF. For the CDR3, the DNA is TGTGCCACCAGCAGAGGGGGCTCCTACGAGCAGTACTTC. V usage is TRBV15 and J usage is TRBJ2-7; no clear D. This CDR3 comprises 13 residues. In germline, CDR1 is LNHNV, CDR2 YYDKDF (reference sequence). V lost 1 base and J 0 bases, leaving 4 bases between the germline ends. Combining the CDR3 with reference TRBV15 and TRBJ2-7 gives the whole variable domain DAMVIQNPRYQVTQFGKPVTLSCSQTLNHNVMYWYQQKSSQAPKLLFHYYDKDFNNEADTPDNFQSRRPNTSFCFLDIRSPGLGDTAMYLCATSRGGSYEQYFGPGTRLTVT.